Described below is a single TCR beta chain sequence and its context. Assay used: immunoSEQ multiplex PCR; TCRdb lists only in-frame clones, some missing. The sample carries tens of thousands of clones, roughly 86% recorded once. This sample is drawn from a study of T cells in localized non-small cell lung cancer. The CDR3 covers 13 residues. V dropped 0 bases and J dropped 3 bases, with 5 bases sitting between them. Germline V gives CDR1 SGHRS, CDR2 YFSETQ. Sequenced material: peripheral blood, taken before any cancer treatment. The clonotype was recovered from a woman aged 40 to 75 with stage I lung adenocarcinoma. The chain couples TRBV5-1 to TRBJ2-3; D unclear. CDR3 coding DNA: TGCGCCAGCAGCTTGGCCTTTACAGATACGCAGTATTTT. Encoded protein: CASSLAFTDTQYF.